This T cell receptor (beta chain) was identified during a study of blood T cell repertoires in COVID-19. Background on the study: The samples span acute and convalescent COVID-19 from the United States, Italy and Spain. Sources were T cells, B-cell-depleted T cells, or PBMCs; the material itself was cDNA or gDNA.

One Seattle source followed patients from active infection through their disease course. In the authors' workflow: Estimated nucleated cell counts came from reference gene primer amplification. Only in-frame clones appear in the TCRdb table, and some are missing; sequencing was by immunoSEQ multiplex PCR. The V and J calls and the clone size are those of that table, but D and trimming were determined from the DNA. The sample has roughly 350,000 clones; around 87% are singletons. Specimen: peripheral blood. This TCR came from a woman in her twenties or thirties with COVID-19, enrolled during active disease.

The CDR3 DNA sequence: TGTGCCTGGAGTACAGGGTACCAGCAGTACTTC. This gives the protein CAWSTGYQQYF. The V and J genes are TRBV30 and TRBJ2-7; tentative D call: TRBD1 (6 bases). The germline V gene has CDR1 GTSNPN and CDR2 SVGIG (reference sequence). V was shortened by 2 bases and J by 8 bases, with 10 bases between the two germline ends. The CDR3 is made up of 11 amino acids.